This T cell receptor beta chain was identified in a study of cytotoxic CD8 clonotypes in ibrutinib-treated CLL. Overall study context: The patient breakdown showed ten to eleven relapsed/refractory and some 16 treatment-naive cases, with approximately 18 IGHV unmutated.

The protocol was immunoSEQ multiplex PCR, while the TCRdb copy is restricted to in-frame clones and leaves out a portion. The table includes roughly 180,000 clones, approximately 80% detected once. The sample holds one count of this clone. Germline assignment: CDR1 SGHKS and CDR2 YYEKEE (reference sequence). CDR3 length equals 14 residues. Trimming cost V 7 bases and J 0 bases, with 11 bases left between them. The material sequenced was PBMCs, taken after 24 months of ibrutinib treatment. The chain carries TRBV5-5 and TRBJ2-1; D possibly corresponds to TRBD2 (6 bases). The sequence derives from a human donor with chronic lymphocytic leukemia. The CDR3 loop is CASWTTNSYNEQFF. The CDR3, as DNA: TGTGCCAGCTGGACTACCAACTCCTACAATGAGCAGTTCTTC.